The 30 T cell receptor beta chains presented below share a single source sample, sequenced in a study of response to subunit inactivated influenza vaccine. TCRdb recomputed calls from the RT-PCR reads with MiXCR, one row per CDR3 protein. The repertoire holds about 540,000 distinct CDR3 sequences, with approximately 20% as singletons. The sample was also linked to a second study, of T cells expressing NK-cell markers. That study adds: The cDNA for TCR beta came from 5'RACE template switching with UMIs.

Sequencing was performed on CD4+ T cells sorted from PBMCs, taken 11 to 12 days after vaccination. These receptors were taken from a man aged 50 to 60 who received an inactivated influenza vaccine.

The V gene is TRBV29-1, the J gene TRBJ1-1; D is uncertain. Deletions cut 5 bases from V and 4 bases from J, with 8 bases between. Germline values: CDR1 SQVTM, CDR2 ANQGSEA. The CDR3 consists of 11 residues. The CDR3: CSVQPATEAFF. CDR3 DNA sequence: TGCAGCGTTCAGCCTGCCACTGAAGCTTTCTTT.

This chain uses TRBV12-3 or TRBV12-4 with TRBJ2-1, with a tentative D call TRBD2 (5 bases). The CDR3 covers 16 residues. The V end was cut by 7 bases, the J end by 7 bases, with 23 bases between. The CDR3 sequence is CASNTRADRAQNEQFF. CDR3 sequence (DNA): TGTGCCAGCAACACGCGGGCAGACCGCGCACAGAATGAGCAGTTCTTC.

The V and J genes are TRBV5-6 and TRBJ2-2; D is ambiguous. Germline V gene data show CDR1 as SGHDT and CDR2 as YYEEEE. This CDR3 is 15 amino acids long. V dropped 1 base and J dropped 8 bases, with 15 bases sitting between them. The CDR3: CASSLPGSQAGELFF. The CDR3 region has the DNA TGTGCCAGCAGCTTGCCGGGTTCACAAGCTGGGGAGCTGTTTTTT.

This chain links TRBV7-8 with TRBJ1-1, with D possibly TRBD1 on 5 matching bases. V was shortened by 5 bases and J by 1 base, with 8 bases between the two germline ends. The length of the CDR3 is 13 residues. The germline CDR1 and CDR2 sequences are SGHVS and FQNEAQ. CDR3 sequence: CASSITGNTEAFF. Here the CDR3 DNA reads TGTGCCAGCAGCATCACAGGGAACACTGAAGCTTTCTTT.

This clonotype came up many times. The chain links TRBV5-1 to TRBJ2-1; a weak D match, TRBD1 (6 bases). CDR3 length equals 16 residues. In germline, CDR1 is SGHRS, CDR2 YFSETQ. V lost 4 bases and J lost 10, with 24 bases in between. CDR3 nucleotide sequence: TGCGCCAGCAGCCTGGCCGGGACATACTCTACAATGGAGCAGTTCTTC. As protein: CASSLAGTYSTMEQFF.

This clonotype has a count of ten or more. This chain connects TRBV29-1 to TRBJ2-2; no reliable D call. Trimming pared 4 bases from V and 3 bases from J, leaving 3 bases between. The CDR3 runs 11 residues. Germline-derived CDR1 and CDR2 are SQVTM and ANQGSEA. The CDR3 DNA reads TGCAGCGTTGGGGACACCGGGGAGCTGTTTTTT. It translates to CSVGDTGELFF.

Only a few counts were recorded for this clonotype. CDR3 region: CAISESRGTEAFF. The CDR3 DNA reads TGTGCCATCAGTGAGTCACGGGGGACTGAAGCTTTCTTT. The rearrangement uses TRBV10-3 and TRBJ1-1, with a possible D match to TRBD1 (5 bases). CDR3 length equals 13 residues. In germline, CDR1 is ENHRY, CDR2 SYGVKD. The V gene lost 0 bases and the J gene lost 5 bases, with 7 bases spanning the gap.

This chain uses TRBV7-9 with TRBJ2-3; the match to TRBD1 covers 9 bases. The CDR3 contains 16 residues. The V segment lost 3 bases and the J segment 5 bases; nucleotides outside the gene matches: 9. Germline V gives CDR1 SEHNR, CDR2 FQNEAQ (reference sequence). This CDR3 reads CASSFGTGGIGDTQYF. CDR3 nucleotides: TGTGCCAGCAGCTTCGGCACAGGGGGCATTGGAGATACGCAGTATTTT.

This rearrangement joins TRBV5-6 to TRBJ2-3, with TRBD2 matching 10 bases. Germline values: CDR1 SGHDT, CDR2 YYEEEE. This CDR3 spans 16 amino acids. Germline trimming cut 0 bases from V and 3 bases from J; bases unmatched to any gene: 4. The CDR3 DNA reads TGTGCCAGCAGCTTGGTACTACTAGCGGGAACAGATACGCAGTATTTT. This encodes CASSLVLLAGTDTQYF.

In this sample, this clonotype turned up many times. Written as DNA, the CDR3 is TGTGCCAGCAGCTTAGAACACCGCACCGGGGAGCTGTTTTTT. Translating gives CASSLEHRTGELFF. The chain joins TRBV7-2 to TRBJ2-2; D call uncertain. Trimming stripped 1 base from V and 4 bases from J, with 7 bases between. This CDR3 region has 14 residues. CDR1 and CDR2 (germline): SGHTA, FQGNSA.

The rearrangement links TRBV12-3 or TRBV12-4 to TRBJ1-5; D unresolved. This CDR3 has 15 amino acids. Between the trimmed V and J ends, which lost 6 bases and 0 bases, there was a span of 12 bases. The CDR3 region has the DNA TGTGCCAGCAGCCTCGGCAGTCATAGCAATCAGCCCCAGCATTTT. This sequence encodes CASSLGSHSNQPQHF.

This chain's CDR3 is CSARQGPSDTQYF. DNA of the CDR3: TGCAGTGCTAGACAGGGGCCGTCAGATACGCAGTATTTT. The chain recombines TRBV20-1 with TRBJ2-3; D may be TRBD1 (6 bases). V was shortened by 2 bases and J by 4 bases, with 10 bases between the two germline ends. The CDR3 is made up of 13 amino acids. Germline CDR1 reads DFQATT; CDR2 reads SNEGSKA (reference sequence).

The chain uses TRBV12-3 or TRBV12-4 and TRBJ1-1; no firm D call. The CDR3 extends over 14 amino acids. Trimming took off 2 bases at V and 1 base at J, with 8 bases between the two ends. CDR3 in DNA: TGTGCCAGCAGTTTAAACAGACAGAACACTGAAGCTTTCTTT. The encoded protein is CASSLNRQNTEAFF.

The chain joins TRBV5-1 to TRBJ2-1, with 14 bases matching TRBD2. This CDR3 contains 19 residues. Germline-derived CDR1 and CDR2 are SGHRS and YFSETQ. J lost 5 bases, V lost 0 bases, and 10 bases had no gene match. The CDR3 region has the DNA TGCGCCAGCAGCTTGGGCACGACTAGCGGGGGGGCAGGTAACAATGAGCAGTTCTTC. Translation gives CASSLGTTSGGAGNNEQFF. Full variable domain (missing parts from reference TRBV5-1 and TRBJ2-1): KAGVTQTPRYLIKTRGQQVTLSCSPISGHRSVSWYQQTPGQGLQFLFEYFSETQRNKGNFPGRFSGRQFSNSRSEMNVSTLELGDSALYLCASSLGTTSGGAGNNEQFFGPGTRLTVL.

This clonotype was detected only a few times. The chain combines TRBV4-1 with TRBJ2-1, with 7 bases identical to TRBD1. The CDR3 has 16 amino acids. CDR1 MGHRA and CDR2 YSYEKL come from the germline V gene. With V trimmed by 4 bases and J by 4 bases, 10 bases remained unmatched. CDR3 sequence: CASSPYGRDRYNEQFF. The CDR3 nucleotides are TGCGCCAGCAGCCCCTATGGTCGGGACAGATACAATGAGCAGTTCTTC.

The chain couples TRBV29-1 to TRBJ2-2; TRBD1 agrees at 10 bases. The J segment lost 4 bases and the V segment lost 6 bases, leaving 8 bases of the junction unmatched. CDR1 is SQVTM, CDR2 ANQGSEA, per germline. This CDR3 is 15 amino acids long. The CDR3, as DNA: TGCAGCGTAACCGACAGGGGGCTTATCACCGGGGAGCTGTTTTTT. As protein: CSVTDRGLITGELFF.

For this clonotype: One junction end disagrees with the germline gene, perhaps due to a read error. The V and J genes are TRBV7-2 and TRBJ1-2; D is unclear. Per germline, CDR1 SGHTA and CDR2 FQGNSA. This CDR3 has 15 amino acids. The CDR3 region is CAISSEVTRRYGYTF. CDR3 DNA: TGTGCCATCAGCTCGGAGGTAACACGGCGGTATGGCTACACCTTC.

This clonotype was seen more than once but under ten times. V and J are TRBV6-6 and TRBJ1-5; D not resolved. The CDR3 covers 12 residues. The germline gives CDR1 MNHNY, CDR2 SVGAGI (reference sequence). V lost 1 base and J lost 6, with 4 bases in between. The CDR3 loop is CASSYFGQPQHF. In nucleotides, the CDR3 is TGTGCCAGCAGTTACTTTGGTCAGCCCCAGCATTTT.

This clonotype was found a few times. The CDR3 DNA is TGCGCCAGCAGCGCTCTACAGGGGACCAACACTGAAGCTTTCTTT. It yields the protein CASSALQGTNTEAFF. The J gene is TRBJ1-1, the V gene TRBV5-1; 7 bases align to TRBD1. The germline V gene has CDR1 SGHRS and CDR2 YFSETQ. This CDR3 contains 15 residues. The V gene end was trimmed by 4 bases and the J gene end by 2 bases; junction bases not matched to a gene: 8.

CDR3 residues: CASRDGSYEQYF. CDR3 DNA: TGTGCCAGCAGGGACGGGTCCTACGAGCAGTACTTC. V is TRBV7-2 and J is TRBJ2-7, with D unresolved. V shed 6 bases and J shed 1 base, with 7 bases lying between them. Germline V gives CDR1 SGHTA, CDR2 FQGNSA. The CDR3 has 12 residues. The variable domain in full, with the rest retrieved from reference TRBV7-2 and TRBJ2-7, is GAGVSQSPSNKVTEKGKDVELRCDPISGHTALYWYRQSLGQGLEFLIYFQGNSAPDKSGLPSDRFSAERTGGSVSTLTIQRTQQEDSAVYLCASRDGSYEQYFGPGTRLTVT.

By frequency in the sample, this clonotype is medium-sized. This chain joins TRBV12-3 or TRBV12-4 and TRBJ2-1; 8 nucleotides match TRBD1. CDR3 size: 14 residues. V lost 5 bases and J lost 8; bases outside the gene matches: 8. The CDR3 nucleotides are TGTGCCAGCAGTAAAACAGGGGGTGGGTATGAGCAGTTCTTC. Encoded protein: CASSKTGGGYEQFF.

The rearrangement uses TRBV11-2 and TRBJ2-7, with 8 positions matching TRBD2. The CDR3 is 14 residues long. The trim removed 6 bases at V and 6 bases at J, leaving 10 bases unmatched. Germline CDR1 reads SGHAT; CDR2 reads FQNNGV. The DNA of the CDR3 is TGTGCCAGCAGTACCGGGACTAGTTTAGTCGAGCAGTACTTC. Residues: CASSTGTSLVEQYF.

This clonotype turned up a few times. The rearrangement links TRBV7-2 to TRBJ2-1, with 12 bases that match TRBD2. The germline CDR1 and CDR2 sequences are SGHTA and FQGNSA. The CDR3 covers 17 residues. V trimming: 3 bases; J trimming: 8 bases; junction bases outside the gene matches: 11. CDR3 in DNA: TGTGCCAGCAGCTTTCCCACTAGCGGGAGGCTTTGGGATGAGCAGTTCTTC. Its translation is CASSFPTSGRLWDEQFF. Combining the CDR3 with reference TRBV7-2 and TRBJ2-1 gives the whole variable domain GAGVSQSPSNKVTEKGKDVELRCDPISGHTALYWYRQSLGQGLEFLIYFQGNSAPDKSGLPSDRFSAERTGGSVSTLTIQRTQQEDSAVYLCASSFPTSGRLWDEQFFGPGTRLTVL.

Many counts were recorded for this clonotype. V usage is TRBV5-1 and J usage is TRBJ2-3, with 7 bases aligning to TRBD1. The germline gives CDR1 SGHRS, CDR2 YFSETQ. This CDR3 comprises 14 residues. With V trimmed by 3 bases and J by 1 base, 2 bases remained unmatched. CDR3 in amino acids: CASSSGTGTDTQYF. CDR3 sequence (DNA): TGCGCCAGCAGCTCCGGGACAGGCACAGATACGCAGTATTTT.

This clonotype was found a few times. For the CDR3, the DNA is TGTGCCAGCAGTTTCGGACAGGATAATTCACCCCTCCACTTT. This encodes CASSFGQDNSPLHF. V gene TRBV12-3 or TRBV12-4 combines with J gene TRBJ1-6; 7 positions agree with TRBD1. The CDR3 has 14 residues. With V trimmed by 3 bases and J by 5 bases, 1 base remained unmatched.

This clonotype occurred a few times. V usage is TRBV15 and J usage is TRBJ1-3; D is possibly TRBD1 (5 bases). V lost 0 bases, J lost 4 bases, and 13 bases lay in between. Germline CDR1 is LNHNV and CDR2 is YYDKDF (reference sequence). This CDR3 has 16 residues. CDR3 protein: CATSRDRLGPGNTIYF. CDR3 coding DNA: TGTGCCACCAGCAGAGATCGGCTGGGGCCCGGAAACACCATATATTTT.

The chain links TRBV15 to TRBJ2-7; 7 nucleotides line up with TRBD2. Germline CDR1 and CDR2: LNHNV and YYDKDF (reference sequence). Trimming at V came to 5 bases and at J to 4 bases, leaving 5 bases not matched to a gene. This CDR3 contains 13 residues. The CDR3 nucleotides are TGTGCCACCAGCGGGGAGGGTTGGTACGAGCAGTACTTC. This gives the protein CATSGEGWYEQYF.

The J gene is TRBJ2-3, the V gene TRBV4-3; TRBD1 agrees at 8 bases. Germline V gene sequence: CDR1 LGHNA, CDR2 YSLEER. J lost 3 bases, V lost 1 base, and 9 bases had no gene match. This CDR3 has 17 residues. CDR3 protein: CASSQGPQGARTDTQYF. CDR3 in DNA: TGCGCCAGCAGCCAAGGACCCCAGGGGGCCAGGACAGATACGCAGTATTTT.

Only a few counts were recorded for this clonotype. The chain recombines TRBV5-1 with TRBJ2-1, with 7 positions matching TRBD2. The CDR3 is 15 residues long. V was clipped by 7 bases and J by 4 bases; unmatched bases: 11. The germline V gene encodes CDR1 SGHRS and CDR2 YFSETQ. The CDR3: CASALVGGSYNEQFF. The CDR3 nucleotides are TGCGCCAGCGCACTCGTCGGGGGGTCTTACAATGAGCAGTTCTTC.

CDR3 coding DNA: TGCGCCAGCAGCCAACCCGCTAGCGGGAGTCGGAGTGAGCAGTTCTTC. Translation: CASSQPASGSRSEQFF. The V call is TRBV4-3, the J call TRBJ2-1, with TRBD2 identical over 10 bases. This CDR3 contains 16 residues. With 2 bases clipped from V and 9 bases from J, the junction kept 10 bases outside the gene matches. Germline-derived CDR1 and CDR2 are LGHNA and YSLEER.